A selection of T cell receptor beta chains follows, all from one sample in a study of cytomegalovirus exposure and HLA in healthy donors. The method was immunoSEQ multiplex PCR; TCRdb's version includes in-frame clones alone and lacks a portion of them. Of 90,000 to 95,000 clones listed, approximately 80% are singletons. Sequences were obtained from PBMCs. The receptors originated from a man between 18 and 29 years old in good health and CMV-seronegative. Both conserved end residues are part of each CDR3. A D gene is named only where the DNA matches it firmly. The size entry is marked missing in some rows and otherwise reads once, few, many or a size class.

size: NA
V: TRBV6-5
J: TRBJ2-1
D: TRBD1
DNA: TGTGCCAGCAGCCGGGACAGAATCTCCTACAATGAGCAGTTCTTC
CDR3: CASSRDRISYNEQFF

size: NA
V: TRBV7-8
J: TRBJ2-1
D: NA
DNA: TGTGCCAGCAGCTTAGGGGCCAGCCCCCCCATGCCGTCATACAATGAGCAGTTCTTC
CDR3: CASSLGASPPMPSYNEQFF

size: NA
V: TRBV6-1
J: TRBJ2-7
D: NA
DNA: TGTGCCACCCGGGACACTAGATTATCCTACGAGCAGTACTTC
CDR3: CATRDTRLSYEQYF

size: NA
V: TRBV5-1
J: TRBJ1-4
D: NA
DNA: TGCGCCAGCAGCTTGGGAGTCGGGGTGTCGAATGAAAAACTGTTTTTT
CDR3: CASSLGVGVSNEKLFF

size: few
V: TRBV29-1
J: TRBJ2-5
D: NA
DNA: TGCAGCGTCGGGGGACGGTCGGGAGAGACCCAGTACTTC
CDR3: CSVGGRSGETQYF

size: NA
V: TRBV7-9
J: TRBJ1-6
D: TRBD1
DNA: TGTGCCAGCAGCAGGGGACAGACTAATTCACCCCTCCACTTT
CDR3: CASSRGQTNSPLHF

size: few
V: TRBV18
J: TRBJ2-1
D: NA
DNA: TGTGCCAGCTCTCCGATACAGTCCTTTGGGAATGAGCAGTTCTTC
CDR3: CASSPIQSFGNEQFF

size: once
V: TRBV27
J: TRBJ2-7
D: TRBD1
DNA: TGTGCCAGCAGACCGGGGACAGGGGCTCCGTACTTC
CDR3: CASRPGTGAPYF

size: few
V: TRBV6-6
J: TRBJ1-1
D: NA
DNA: TGTGCCAGCAGTTACTCGGGGGCTTCGAACACTGAAGCTTTCTTT
CDR3: CASSYSGASNTEAFF

size: NA
V: TRBV18
J: TRBJ2-5
D: TRBD1
DNA: TGTGCCAGCTCACAAACAGGGGTCGAGACCCAGTACTTC
CDR3: CASSQTGVETQYF

size: NA
V: TRBV6-5
J: TRBJ1-2
D: NA
DNA: TGTGCCAGCAGTCCGTGGGGGCAGGGGCCGGGCTACACCTTC
CDR3: CASSPWGQGPGYTF

size: NA
V: TRBV5-1
J: TRBJ2-1
D: TRBD2
DNA: TGCGCCAGCAGCTTGGGGCTAGCGGGGCTAAGCTCCTACAATGAGCAGTTCTTC
CDR3: CASSLGLAGLSSYNEQFF

size: NA
V: TRBV9
J: TRBJ1-2
D: NA
DNA: TGTGCCAGCAGCGTAGGGGCACAGGGACGTGGCTACACCTTC
CDR3: CASSVGAQGRGYTF

size: NA
V: TRBV29-1
J: TRBJ1-2
D: NA
DNA: TGCAGCGTTGATAGGGTGGGCAGGGGACAACCTAACTATGGCTACACCTTC
CDR3: CSVDRVGRGQPNYGYTF

size: few
V: TRBV7-9
J: TRBJ2-3
D: NA
DNA: TGTTCCAGCAGCGAGGGGGGGGGCCTTCTCACTGCTACGCAGTATTTT
CDR3: CSSSEGGGLLTATQYF

size: once
V: TRBV6-4
J: TRBJ1-1
D: NA
DNA: TGTGCCAGCAGACCGCACTCGGGGGGGGCGACGAACACTGAAGCTTTCTTT
CDR3: CASRPHSGGATNTEAFF

size: NA
V: TRBV6-1
J: TRBJ1-1
D: NA
DNA: TGTGCCAGCAGGATAACACGGAACACTGAAGCTTTCTTT
CDR3: CASRITRNTEAFF

size: NA
V: TRBV13
J: TRBJ2-3
D: TRBD2
DNA: TGTGCCAGCAGCTTAGAAGCAGCGGGGGGGTCCACAGATACGCAGTATTTT
CDR3: CASSLEAAGGSTDTQYF

size: few
V: TRBV9
J: TRBJ2-5
D: NA
DNA: TGTGCCAGCAGCGGGCCGGGGAGCAAAGAGACCCAGTACTTC
CDR3: CASSGPGSKETQYF

size: NA
V: TRBV5-1
J: TRBJ1-1
D: NA
DNA: TGCGCCAGCAGCCCCGCCCCCCTTGCAGGAACGAACACTGAAGCTTTCTTT
CDR3: CASSPAPLAGTNTEAFF

size: NA
V: TRBV6-1
J: TRBJ1-1
D: TRBD1
DNA: TGTGCCAGCCCCCTTGAGGCAGGGGGTGAAGCTTTCTTT
CDR3: CASPLEAGGEAFF

size: NA
V: TRBV11-2
J: TRBJ2-5
D: TRBD2
DNA: TGTGCCAGCAGCTTAAATCGGGGGGGCGGAGGAGGACAGGAGACCCAGTACTTC
CDR3: CASSLNRGGGGGQETQYF

size: NA
V: TRBV7-2
J: TRBJ2-1
D: TRBD2
DNA: TGTGCCAGCAGCCTGGCGGGGGGCCTTCCCAATGAGCAGTTCTTC
CDR3: CASSLAGGLPNEQFF

size: few
V: TRBV20-1
J: TRBJ2-5
D: NA
DNA: TGCAGTGCTAAAAGACTAGTGATCGACTTC
CDR3: CSAKRLVIDF

size: NA
V: TRBV14
J: TRBJ2-7
D: NA
DNA: TGTGCCAGCAGCCGGGCTGCCAGCTACGAGCAGTACTTC
CDR3: CASSRAASYEQYF

size: NA
V: TRBV2
J: TRBJ1-1
D: NA
DNA: TGTGCCAGCAAACCACGGAGGAGGATGAACACTGAAGCTTTCTTT
CDR3: CASKPRRRMNTEAFF

size: NA
V: TRBV4-2
J: TRBJ2-1
D: TRBD2
DNA: TGTGCCAGCAGCCAAGTAGCGGGGGGCAATGAGCAGTTCTTC
CDR3: CASSQVAGGNEQFF

size: NA
V: TRBV4-2
J: TRBJ2-3
D: TRBD2
DNA: TGTGCCAGCAGCCAAGCCCTAGCGGGGTCCCAGTATTTT
CDR3: CASSQALAGSQYF

size: NA
V: TRBV5-6
J: TRBJ1-5
D: TRBD1
DNA: TGTGCCAGCAGCTTGGGGCAGGGGGCGGATCAGCCCCAGCATTTT
CDR3: CASSLGQGADQPQHF

size: once
V: TRBV4-2
J: TRBJ2-7
D: TRBD2
DNA: TGTGCCAGCAGCCGGGGGGGGTACGAGCAGTACTTC
CDR3: CASSRGGYEQYF

size: NA
V: TRBV2
J: TRBJ1-4
D: TRBD1
DNA: TGTGCCAGCAGGACAGGGGAGGGGGTTGAAAAACTGTTTTTT
CDR3: CASRTGEGVEKLFF

size: few
V: TRBV2
J: TRBJ2-5
D: NA
DNA: TGTGCCAGCAGTCAGGATGCGGGTGAGACCCAGTACTTC
CDR3: CASSQDAGETQYF

size: NA
V: TRBV9
J: TRBJ1-3
D: TRBD1
DNA: TGTGCCAGCAGCGTAGGGGTAGGGACAGGGACCCGCTCTGGAAACACCATATATTTT
CDR3: CASSVGVGTGTRSGNTIYF

size: NA
V: TRBV5-6
J: TRBJ2-1
D: TRBD2
DNA: TGTGCCAGCAGCTTGACGCTAGCGGGGGGGCCATATGAGCAGTTCTTC
CDR3: CASSLTLAGGPYEQFF

size: NA
V: TRBV7-9
J: TRBJ1-2
D: NA
DNA: TGTGCCAGCAGCTTATCAGGGGAGTATGGCTACACCTTC
CDR3: CASSLSGEYGYTF

size: NA
V: TRBV13
J: TRBJ2-2
D: NA
DNA: TGTGCCAGCAGCTTAAGGGTACGGTGGACAGAAGGGAGCAAGGCCGGGGAGCTGTTTTTT
CDR3: CASSLRVRWTEGSKAGELFF

size: once
V: TRBV10-3
J: TRBJ1-1
D: TRBD1
DNA: TGTGCCATCAGTGTTATTTCAGGGGGGAACACTGAAGCTTTCTTT
CDR3: CAISVISGGNTEAFF

size: few
V: TRBV14
J: TRBJ1-1
D: NA
DNA: TGTGCCAGCAGCCAAGTTCCCCAGGGAAGTAACACTGAAGCTTTCTTT
CDR3: CASSQVPQGSNTEAFF

size: NA
V: TRBV4-2
J: TRBJ1-5
D: TRBD1
DNA: TGTGCCAGCAGCCCACCGGGACAGGGTGGGGGGCCCCAGCATTTT
CDR3: CASSPPGQGGGPQHF

size: few
V: TRBV20-1
J: TRBJ2-1
D: NA
DNA: TGCAGTGCTAGGAGGGAGGATGAGCAGTTCTTC
CDR3: CSARREDEQFF

size: NA
V: TRBV2
J: TRBJ1-4
D: TRBD1
DNA: TGTGCCAGCAGCCGTGACAGGGGAAATGAAAAACTGTTTTTT
CDR3: CASSRDRGNEKLFF

size: NA
V: TRBV5-1
J: TRBJ1-1
D: NA
DNA: TGCGCCAGCAGTTCGCAGACAGTCCTTAACACTGAAGCTTTCTTT
CDR3: CASSSQTVLNTEAFF

size: few
V: TRBV7-9
J: TRBJ1-6
D: TRBD1
DNA: TGTGCCAGCAGCTTGACAGGGGGTTCCTATAATTCACCCCTCCACTTT
CDR3: CASSLTGGSYNSPLHF

size: NA
V: TRBV7-9
J: TRBJ2-7
D: NA
DNA: TGTGCCAGCAGCTTAGGACCGGGATTATACGAGCAGTACTTC
CDR3: CASSLGPGLYEQYF

size: few
V: TRBV18
J: TRBJ1-1
D: NA
DNA: TGTGCCAGCTCACCACCGAGGGGGGGGATTGAAGCTTTCTTT
CDR3: CASSPPRGGIEAFF

size: NA
V: TRBV9
J: TRBJ2-5
D: TRBD1
DNA: TGTGCCAGCAGCGGAGGGGGCACAGGGGAGACCCAGTACTTC
CDR3: CASSGGGTGETQYF

size: NA
V: TRBV9
J: TRBJ2-7
D: NA
DNA: TGTGCCAGCAGCGTAACGGACAGCCCAAGCTCCTACGAGCAGTACTTC
CDR3: CASSVTDSPSSYEQYF

size: NA
V: TRBV7-9
J: TRBJ2-4
D: TRBD1
DNA: TGTGCCAGCAGCCCAGACAGGGCCAGCGGCATTCAGTACTTC
CDR3: CASSPDRASGIQYF

size: few
V: TRBV5-6
J: TRBJ2-1
D: TRBD2
DNA: TGTGCCAGCAGCTTAGGACTAGCGGGGGCGAAGCAGTTCTTC
CDR3: CASSLGLAGAKQFF

size: once
V: TRBV6-6
J: TRBJ1-1
D: NA
DNA: TGTGCCAGCTCCGGGAGGCAGAGGAACACTGAAGCTTTCTTT
CDR3: CASSGRQRNTEAFF

size: NA
V: TRBV6-1
J: TRBJ1-2
D: TRBD1
DNA: TGTGCCAGCAGTGGGCAGGGGGCGGGCTATGGCTACACCTTC
CDR3: CASSGQGAGYGYTF

size: NA
V: TRBV4-1
J: TRBJ2-7
D: TRBD2
DNA: TGCGCCAGCAGCCAGTCGGGGACTAGCTTCCACGAGCAGTACTTC
CDR3: CASSQSGTSFHEQYF

size: NA
V: TRBV5-1
J: TRBJ1-1
D: TRBD1
DNA: TGCGCCAGCAGCTTCAGGGGGAAAGGCACTGAAGCTTTCTTT
CDR3: CASSFRGKGTEAFF